The next 2 T cell receptor beta chains were all read from a single sample in a study of blood T cell repertoires in COVID-19. Repertoires were generated with immunoSEQ multiplex PCR, while TCRdb's copy carries only in-frame clones and drops some. The data show 100,000 to 150,000 clones, about 76% seen once. Specimen: peripheral blood. All receptors derive from a woman between 55 and 75 years old with active or convalescent COVID-19.

V gene TRBV7-9 combines with J gene TRBJ2-7; D not certain. With 4 bases removed from V and 6 bases from J, the gap between germline ends came to 10 bases. In germline, CDR1 is SEHNR, CDR2 FQNEAQ (reference sequence). This CDR3 contains 12 residues. The CDR3 reads CASSSPSLEQYF. The CDR3 DNA reads as TGTGCCAGCAGCTCCCCTTCCCTCGAGCAGTACTTC.

This sequence joins TRBV7-2 and TRBJ2-3, with 7 bases fitting TRBD2. CDR3 length: 16 amino acids. In germline, CDR1 is SGHTA, CDR2 FQGNSA. After removal of 5 bases from V and 2 bases from J, the junction contained 10 bases not matched to a gene. CDR3 sequence reads: CASSTQPGLVTDTQYF. The DNA of the CDR3 is TGTGCCAGCAGCACTCAACCCGGACTAGTCACAGATACGCAGTATTTT.